This TCR beta chain comes out of a study of human T cells and chemical hapten exposure (dated by TCRdb to the early 2020s). Regarding the research as a whole: For sensitization, 2% DPC in acetone was applied to a 2 cm by 2 cm area of upper inner arm skin. Alopecia areata with under or over 50% scalp involvement, alopecia totalis and alopecia universalis were represented in the patient cohort, which was mostly female. Roughly 30 alopecia patients provided blood for TCR sequencing at one to four time points (pre-sensitization, 2, 6 and 24 weeks). Libraries were pooled for sequencing, and variation in per-sample TCR yields was attributed mainly to small differences in library volumes within the pool. Throughout the study period of roughly 24 weeks, patients also received therapeutic DPC doses to the scalp every week. Patch testing was performed on the upper back with Finn chambers containing 0.01% DPC, and the patch tests were scored after 6 days according to International Contact Dermatitis Research Group standards. Peripheral blood TCR repertoire changes were tracked in vivo in alopecia patients during primary and secondary sensitization to the hapten diphenylcyclopropenone (DPC). Blood samples were taken from patients before sensitization (week 0) and then at 2, 6 and about 24 weeks after DPC sensitization. Here is what the overall study found, with its caveats: After repeated subsampling, the strength of the expansion versus patch-test correlation and the threshold at which it became significant changed. DPC sensitization did not change how many TCRs were above 1 in 1000 frequency, and no evidence was found of alterations in global repertoire structure. Compared with pre-sensitization or healthy control sets, expanded TCRs formed significantly more large CDR3 similarity clusters, which is consistent with antigen-driven responses. Alopecia, a presumed autoimmune disease, was present in all patients, so the immune response of the patients might differ from that of healthy individuals. A positive correlation was found between the number of PT1 expanded TCRs and patch test score, with significance reached at thresholds 8, 16 and 32 but not 4.

Libraries were made using RACE. Sequencing instrument: NextSeq 500. Library preparation attached unique molecular identifiers to individual cDNA molecules for quantitative, reproducible TCR counting. Each blood RNA sample was used to sequence both TCR alpha and TCR beta chains. The paper's processing steps were these. Samples had a median of around 92,000 TCRs, with a range from about 23,224 to 690,600. The Decombinator software suite was used to annotate V, J and CDR3 in the TCR reads. To make PS versus PT1 abundance plots, every sample was subsampled to the same number of TCRs (28,000). TCRs were defined as expanded if absent before sensitization and observed at least eight times at the 2-week time point. The public reads were reanalyzed by TCRdb: fastp trimming at Q25, MiXCR alignment, in-frame beta chains only. Entries are consolidated by CDR3 protein sequence, retaining the most common genes and DNA. TCRdb, not the original authors, processed these V and J calls. The sample data list about 120,000 distinct CDR3 sequences, and over 9% of these were observed just once. Together, the top ten hold approximately 2.5% of the sample.

Per the publication, the time point label means: patch test 3, about 24 weeks after DPC sensitization. The treatment or condition label corresponds to: therapeutic diphenylcyclopropenone sensitization with weekly scalp DPC. Blood at each patch-test visit was drawn before the patch test was applied. Eligible patients were aged 18 to 70, diagnosed with alopecia, deemed suitable for DPC therapy, and excluded if pregnant. Total RNA was extracted from unfractionated whole blood collected in Tempus Blood RNA tubes. The germline V end is reduced by 0 bases and the J end by 2 bases; junction bases left unmatched: 4. For CDR1 and CDR2, the germline V gene (reference sequence) lists DFQATT and SNEGSKA. The CDR3 runs 14 residues from the cysteine to the phenylalanine. Only CDR3 DNA remains: 42 bases, in frame from the first base. This clonotype was seen repeatedly, ten times or more. The specificity of this receptor is unknown. Per-nucleotide qualities are absent, and no much larger clonotype sits a single base away.

This specimen was whole blood, taken in connection with sensitization to the hapten diphenylcyclopropenone (DPC). The receptor comes from a woman in her forties or fifties with alopecia areata. Some clones in this sample may be carry-over from other donors' samples. The chain is encoded by TRBV20-1 joined to TRBJ2-7, and 7 junctional nucleotides match TRBD2. This receptor carries the CDR3 CSARDWGGTYEQYF. The nucleotide sequence is given as TGCAGTGCTAGAGATTGGGGGGGGACCTACGAGCAGTACTTC.